This T cell receptor (beta chain) was sequenced in a study of shared clonotypes between healthy human individuals. Across the whole study: Aged 18 to 49, the donors were a couple of women and a few men. Study-wide findings and caveats: The authors sampled blood alone, and tissue repertoires likely differ.

Turning to this clone: Its cognate antigen is unknown.

Replicate PCRs for unsorted PBMC used about 330 ng DNA (around 30,000 T cell genomes). Clones were sequenced by immunoSEQ multiplex PCR, and TCRdb holds only the in-frame ones, with some missing. The sample records about 490,000 clones, approximately 80% being singletons. The germline gives CDR1 SQVTM, CDR2 ANQGSEA. The CDR3 has 13 amino acids. V was pared by 2 bases and J by 4 bases, with 10 bases between. The chain is built from TRBV29-1 and TRBJ2-3; D unclear. Sample: PBMCs. This TCR was sampled from a woman aged 40 to 49 in good health. Some clones in this sample may be carry-over from other donors' samples. The CDR3 bases are TGCAGCGTTGAACGGCAGGCGGCAGATACGCAGTATTTT. Translating it yields CSVERQAADTQYF.